The 6 T cell receptor beta chains in this list originate from one sample, sequenced in a study of blood T cell repertoires in COVID-19. Repertoires were generated with immunoSEQ multiplex PCR, while TCRdb's copy carries only in-frame clones and drops some. The repertoire holds 250,000 or so clones, nearly 95% seen once, with roughly 0.8% in the top ten. Sequencing used peripheral blood. These receptors all stem from a man aged 25 to 40 with COVID-19, enrolled during active disease.

V is TRBV29-1 and J is TRBJ2-2; a weak D match, TRBD1 (5 bases). CDR3 size: 13 residues. Between the trimmed V and J ends, which lost 4 bases and 2 bases, there was a span of 8 bases. Germline-derived CDR1 and CDR2 are SQVTM and ANQGSEA. The CDR3 here is CSVVDSNTGELFF. CDR3 DNA sequence: TGCAGCGTTGTAGACAGTAACACCGGGGAGCTGTTTTTT.

J is TRBJ2-7 and V is TRBV7-9, with 8 positions matching TRBD1. V dropped 7 bases and J dropped 1; count of bases not matched to a gene: 9. The CDR3 is 15 residues long. Germline lookup yields CDR1 SEHNR and CDR2 FQNEAQ (reference sequence). The DNA for the CDR3 is TGTGCCAGCACCCGGCAGGGGGCGTCTTCCTACGAGCAGTACTTC. Protein: CASTRQGASSYEQYF.

The chain is built from TRBV7-9 and TRBJ1-6; a weak D match, TRBD1 (6 bases). The ends were cut back, 5 bases at V and 0 bases at J, with 11 bases in the middle. This CDR3 contains 16 residues. Looked up from germline, CDR1 is SEHNR and CDR2 is FQNEAQ (reference sequence). CDR3 in DNA: TGTGCCAGCAGCCTTACAGGGATCTCCTATAATTCACCCCTCCACTTT. This codes for CASSLTGISYNSPLHF.

The rearrangement uses TRBV7-9 and TRBJ2-5; 9 nucleotides match TRBD2. After removal of 1 base from V and 0 bases from J, the junction contained 3 bases not matched to a gene. The CDR3 sequence is 16 residues long. Germline lookup yields CDR1 SEHNR and CDR2 FQNEAQ (reference sequence). The CDR3 bases are TGTGCCAGCAGCTTAGGTAGCGGGGGCAACCAAGAGACCCAGTACTTC. Translating it yields CASSLGSGGNQETQYF. Variable domain in full (rest from reference TRBV7-9 and TRBJ2-5): DTGVSQNPRHKITKRGQNVTFRCDPISEHNRLYWYRQTLGQGPEFLTYFQNEAQLEKSRLLSDRFSAERPKGSFSTLEIQRTEQGDSAMYLCASSLGSGGNQETQYFGPGTRLLVL.

The gene calls are TRBV2 and TRBJ1-5; possible D gene TRBD1, 6 bases. CDR3 length: 15 residues. CDR1 and CDR2 from the germline V gene are SNHLY and FYNNEI. V lost 6 bases and J 5 bases, leaving 17 bases between the germline ends. CDR3 bases: TGTGCCAGCAGGCTACGACAGGCGCCGTATCAGCCCCAGCATTTT. Protein: CASRLRQAPYQPQHF.

The chain links TRBV5-4 to TRBJ1-2; 7 bases match TRBD1. The germline gives CDR1 SGHNT, CDR2 YYREEE (reference sequence). The trim removed 2 bases at V and 8 bases at J, leaving 12 bases unmatched. The CDR3 length is 15 residues. For the CDR3, the DNA is TGTGCCAGCAGCTTCCTCGGGACAGAGATTGAAGGCTACACCTTC. This encodes CASSFLGTEIEGYTF.